This T cell receptor (beta chain) was retrieved from a study of cytomegalovirus exposure and HLA in healthy donors. This CDR3 contains 16 residues. Trimming at V came to 3 bases and at J to 6 bases, leaving 12 bases not matched to a gene. Germline CDR1 is SNHLY and CDR2 is FYNNEI. Study observations and caveats: A later analysis by the authors found several of the most significant clusters apparently linked to common viral pathogens.

This clone appeared a few times. Antigen: not known. The primer mix had 60 Vbeta and 13 Jbeta primers. Libraries were prepared by immunoSEQ multiplex PCR; TCRdb keeps only in-frame clonotypes and omits some of them. The table has around 150,000 clones, under 80% seen once. The rearrangement uses TRBV2 and TRBJ2-5; 8 bases line up with TRBD2. The sequence was collected from a female donor in good health and CMV-seronegative. Sequencing used PBMCs. The CDR3 DNA reads TGTGCCAGCAGTGACATACTAGCGGAGGCGGGGAAGACCCAGTACTTC. Translated: CASSDILAEAGKTQYF.